This T cell receptor (beta chain) was identified during a study of T cell responses to AZD1222 COVID-19 vaccine. Regarding the study as a whole: The sample set comprised mostly white British donors with more females, and clonal diversity was possibly underestimated. After the peak T cell response, and only then, were repertoires sampled. A reported finding is that nearly half of spike-specific TCRs target unmutated variant regions. Spike-specific TCR breadth and depth both grew after two AZD1222 doses.

The method was immunoSEQ multiplex PCR; TCRdb's version includes in-frame clones alone and lacks a portion of them. The table records 110,000 to 150,000 clones, 85% to 95% of them present only once. Concerning this clone itself: The antigen remains undetermined.

The sequence came from an adult in good health. Material: peripheral blood, obtained on day 0 of MenACWY control vaccination.

CDR3 residues: CAIRAGGGDTQYF. CDR3 coding DNA: TGTGCCATCAGGGCCGGGGGTGGAGATACGCAGTATTTT. The chain is built from TRBV10-3 and TRBJ2-3; possible D gene TRBD2, 6 bases. Trimming stripped 6 bases from V and 5 bases from J, with 12 bases between. The V gene's germline CDR1 is ENHRY and CDR2 SYGVKD. The CDR3 consists of 13 residues.